This T cell receptor beta chain was obtained from a study of shared clonotypes between healthy human individuals. For sorted subsets, roughly 200 ng DNA per replicate equaled 30,000 or so T cell genomes. The table came from immunoSEQ multiplex PCR; TCRdb's copy has only in-frame clones and leaves some out. The sample holds some 740,000 clones, about 91% seen once. The germline V gene has CDR1 SEHNR and CDR2 FQNEAQ (reference sequence). The ends were cut back, 2 bases at V and 1 base at J, with 8 bases in the middle. There are 15 residues in the CDR3. As defined, naive CD8 cells were CD45RO-negative and positively selected for CCR7, with terminally differentiated effector memory CD45RA+ cells excluded.

Sequencing was performed on naive CD8+ T cells sorted from blood. V gene TRBV7-9 combines with J gene TRBJ2-2; a possible D gene is TRBD2 (5 bases). This receptor was obtained from a man aged 25-45 years in good health. The CDR3 sequence is CASSLRRQNTGELFF. As DNA, the CDR3 is TGTGCCAGCAGCTTAAGGAGGCAGAACACCGGGGAGCTGTTTTTT.